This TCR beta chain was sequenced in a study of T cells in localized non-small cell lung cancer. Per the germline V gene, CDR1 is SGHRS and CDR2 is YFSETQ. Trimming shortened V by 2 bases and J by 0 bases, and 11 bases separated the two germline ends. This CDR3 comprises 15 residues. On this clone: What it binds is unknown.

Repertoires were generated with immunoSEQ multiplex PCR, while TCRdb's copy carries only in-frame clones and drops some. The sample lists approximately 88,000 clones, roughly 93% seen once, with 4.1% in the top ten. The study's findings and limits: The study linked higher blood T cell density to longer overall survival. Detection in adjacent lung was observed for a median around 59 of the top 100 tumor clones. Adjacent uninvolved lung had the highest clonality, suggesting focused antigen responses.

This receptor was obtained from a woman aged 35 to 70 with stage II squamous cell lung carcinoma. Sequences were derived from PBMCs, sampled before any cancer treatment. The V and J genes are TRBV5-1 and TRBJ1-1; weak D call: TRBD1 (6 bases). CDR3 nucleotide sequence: TGCGCCAGCAGCTTTAGGCAGGGGATGAACACTGAAGCTTTCTTT. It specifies CASSFRQGMNTEAFF.